Listed below are T cell receptor beta chains from one sample, sequenced in a study of vaccination and CD4 T cells after COVID-19. These TCRs' antigens remain unknown. TCRdb processed the PCR reads anew with MiXCR; each CDR3 protein has one entry. The sample includes 20,000 or so distinct CDR3 sequences, approximately 60% of them seen just once. Sequencing input: CD4+ T cells from blood, cultured in vitro. The receptors shown here come from a human donor who had recovered from COVID-19. Each CDR3 is given with its conserved first and last residue. D genes are given only for firm matches. Part of the rows lack a size; the others show once, few, many or a class for expanded clones.

D,V,J,size,CDR3,DNA
-,TRBV6-1,TRBJ1-2,-,CASSGQPNYGYTF,TGTGCCAGCAGCGGACAGCCCAACTATGGCTACACCTTC
-,TRBV27,TRBJ2-3,few,CASSALGEITDTQYF,TGTGCCAGCAGTGCCTTAGGGGAGATAACTGATACGCAGTATTTT
-,TRBV7-6,TRBJ2-7,-,CASSLSPGLSYEQYF,TGTGCCAGCAGCTTGTCCCCGGGACTGTCCTACGAGCAGTACTTC
-,TRBV7-2,TRBJ1-4,-,CASSPRQPNEKLFF,TGTGCCAGCAGCCCCCGACAGCCGAATGAAAAACTGTTTTTT
TRBD2,TRBV29-1,TRBJ2-7,-,CSVVAGETSYEQYF,TGCAGCGTAGTAGCGGGGGAAACCTCCTACGAGCAGTACTTC
TRBD2,TRBV20-1,TRBJ2-2,few,CSAGNSGTTPGELFF,TGCAGTGCTGGAAATTCCGGGACTACCCCCGGGGAGCTGTTTTTT
-,TRBV5-8,TRBJ1-5,-,CASSLTGQPQHF,TGTGCCAGCAGCTTGACGGGTCAGCCCCAGCATTTT
TRBD1,TRBV20-1,TRBJ2-1,-,CSASKESGTGIYEQFF,TGCAGTGCTAGTAAAGAATCCGGGACAGGGATCTATGAGCAGTTCTTC
-,TRBV20-1,TRBJ1-2,few,CSARDWRPNTYGYTF,TGCAGTGCTAGAGATTGGAGACCGAACACCTATGGCTACACCTTC
-,TRBV27,TRBJ1-1,-,CASCSGSGHTEAFF,TGTGCCAGCTGCTCCGGGTCAGGGCATACTGAAGCTTTCTTT
TRBD2,TRBV15,TRBJ2-1,few,CATRRAGGRNEQFF,TGTGCCACCAGGAGGGCGGGAGGGAGAAATGAGCAGTTCTTC
TRBD1,TRBV12-3/TRBV12-4,TRBJ2-5,-,CASSLSQGWTQYF,TGTGCCAGCAGTTTATCACAGGGGTGGACCCAGTACTTC
-,TRBV20-1,TRBJ1-1,once,CSARSQGALMNTEAFF,TGCAGTGCTAGATCCCAGGGAGCCCTTATGAACACTGAAGCTTTCTTT
TRBD1,TRBV9,TRBJ1-2,-,CASSVSGPGGQGLTF,TGTGCCAGCAGCGTTTCCGGGCCAGGGGGACAGGGGTTAACCTTC
-,TRBV6-1,TRBJ1-1,-,CASSKGLVGVTEAFF,TGTGCCAGCAGTAAGGGATTGGTAGGGGTCACTGAAGCTTTCTTT
TRBD1,TRBV20-1,TRBJ1-1,large,CSARDPSTGANTEAFF,TGCAGTGCTAGAGACCCTTCCACAGGGGCGAACACTGAAGCTTTCTTT
TRBD1,TRBV20-1,TRBJ2-7,-,CSAIRDRGSYEQYF,TGCAGTGCAATCCGGGACAGGGGCTCCTACGAGCAGTACTTC
-,TRBV20-1,TRBJ1-1,few,CSATYQGSLTFF,TGCAGTGCTACCTACCAGGGGAGTTTAACTTTCTTT
-,TRBV21-1,TRBJ2-7,-,CASSKQWADNLPPHYYEQYF,TGTGCCAGCAGCAAACAGTGGGCCGATAATCTACCCCCCCATTACTACGAGCAGTACTTC
-,TRBV27,TRBJ2-1,-,CASSSSRDVNEQFF,TGTGCCAGCAGTTCTTCCAGGGATGTGAATGAGCAGTTCTTC
-,TRBV19,TRBJ2-2,-,CASRRRENTGELFF,TGTGCCAGTAGGCGTAGGGAGAACACCGGGGAGCTGTTTTTT
-,TRBV12-3/TRBV12-4,TRBJ1-2,-,CASSFPQYYGYTF,TGTGCCAGCAGTTTCCCGCAGTACTATGGCTACACCTTC